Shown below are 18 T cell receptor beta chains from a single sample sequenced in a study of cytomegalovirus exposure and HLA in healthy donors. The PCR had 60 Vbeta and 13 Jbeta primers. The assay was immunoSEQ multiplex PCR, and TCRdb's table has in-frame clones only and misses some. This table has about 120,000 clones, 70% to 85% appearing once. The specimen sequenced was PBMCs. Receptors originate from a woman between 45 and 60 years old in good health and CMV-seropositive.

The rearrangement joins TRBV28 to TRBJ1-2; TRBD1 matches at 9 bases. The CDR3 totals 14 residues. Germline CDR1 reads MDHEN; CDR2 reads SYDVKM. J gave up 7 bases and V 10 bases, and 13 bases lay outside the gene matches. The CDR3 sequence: CATLTTGGRSGYTF. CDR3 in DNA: TGTGCCACCCTGACCACAGGGGGCAGGAGTGGCTACACCTTC.

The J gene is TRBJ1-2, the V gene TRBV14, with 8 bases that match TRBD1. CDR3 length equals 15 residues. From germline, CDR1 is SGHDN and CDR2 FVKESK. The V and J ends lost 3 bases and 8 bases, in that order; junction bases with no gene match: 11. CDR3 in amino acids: CASSQKTGASNGYTF. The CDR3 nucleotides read TGTGCCAGCAGCCAGAAGACAGGGGCCTCGAACGGCTACACCTTC.

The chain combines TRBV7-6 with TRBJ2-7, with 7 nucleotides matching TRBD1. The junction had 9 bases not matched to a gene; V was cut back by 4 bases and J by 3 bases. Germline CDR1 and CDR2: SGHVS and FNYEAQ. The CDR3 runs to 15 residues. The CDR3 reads CASSSLKGQHYEQYF. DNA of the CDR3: TGTGCCAGCAGCTCCCTTAAGGGACAGCACTACGAGCAGTACTTC.

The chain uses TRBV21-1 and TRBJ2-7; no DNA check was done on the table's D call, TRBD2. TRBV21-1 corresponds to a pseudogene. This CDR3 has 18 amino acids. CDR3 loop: CASSSPDRLDAAPYEQYF. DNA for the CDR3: TGTGCCAGCAGCAGTCCCGATCGGCTAGATGCCGCACCCTACGAGCAGTACTTC.

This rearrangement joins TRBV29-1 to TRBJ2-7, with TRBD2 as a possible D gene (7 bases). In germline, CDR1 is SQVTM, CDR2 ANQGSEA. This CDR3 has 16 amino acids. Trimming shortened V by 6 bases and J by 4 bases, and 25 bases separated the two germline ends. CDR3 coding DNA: TGCAGCGTCCTCACAGCGAGGGGGGGGTCACGATACGAGCAGTACTTC. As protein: CSVLTARGGSRYEQYF.

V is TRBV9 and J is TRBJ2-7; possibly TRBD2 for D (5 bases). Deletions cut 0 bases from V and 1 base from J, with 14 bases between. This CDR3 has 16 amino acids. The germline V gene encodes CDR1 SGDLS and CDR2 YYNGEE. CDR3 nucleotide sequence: TGTGCCAGCAGCGTAGGTCGGGGAAAGGGATCCTACGAGCAGTACTTC. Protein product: CASSVGRGKGSYEQYF.

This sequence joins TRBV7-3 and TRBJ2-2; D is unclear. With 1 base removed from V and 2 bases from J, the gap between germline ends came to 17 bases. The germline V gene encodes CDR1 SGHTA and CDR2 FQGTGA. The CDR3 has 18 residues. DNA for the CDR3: TGTGCCAGCAGCTTAAGTTATCGGCCACGAGGAAACACCGGGGAGCTGTTTTTT. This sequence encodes CASSLSYRPRGNTGELFF.

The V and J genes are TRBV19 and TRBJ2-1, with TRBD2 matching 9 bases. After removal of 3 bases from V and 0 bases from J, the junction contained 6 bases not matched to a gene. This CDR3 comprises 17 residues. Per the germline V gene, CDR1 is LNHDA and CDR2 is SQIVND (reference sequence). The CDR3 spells CASSIAGLASSYNEQFF. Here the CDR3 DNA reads TGTGCCAGTAGTATTGCGGGACTAGCTAGCTCCTACAATGAGCAGTTCTTC.

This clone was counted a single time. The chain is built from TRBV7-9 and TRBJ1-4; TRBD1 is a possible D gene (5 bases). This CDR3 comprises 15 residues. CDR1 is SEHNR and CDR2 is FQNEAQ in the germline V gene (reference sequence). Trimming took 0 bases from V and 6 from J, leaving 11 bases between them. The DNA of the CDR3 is TGTGCCAGCAGCTTAGCTCCCCTGACAGATGAAAAACTGTTTTTT. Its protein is CASSLAPLTDEKLFF.

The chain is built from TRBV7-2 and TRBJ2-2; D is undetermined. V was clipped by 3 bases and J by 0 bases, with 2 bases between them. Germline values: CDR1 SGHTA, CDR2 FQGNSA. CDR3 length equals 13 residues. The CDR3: CASSFTNTGELFF. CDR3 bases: TGTGCCAGCAGCTTTACGAACACCGGGGAGCTGTTTTTT.

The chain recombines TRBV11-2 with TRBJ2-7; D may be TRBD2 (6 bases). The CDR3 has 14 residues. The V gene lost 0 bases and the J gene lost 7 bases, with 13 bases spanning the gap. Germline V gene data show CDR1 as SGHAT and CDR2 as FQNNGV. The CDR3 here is CASSLDSLAGEQYF. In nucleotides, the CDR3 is TGTGCCAGCAGCTTAGACTCCCTTGCGGGAGAGCAGTACTTC.

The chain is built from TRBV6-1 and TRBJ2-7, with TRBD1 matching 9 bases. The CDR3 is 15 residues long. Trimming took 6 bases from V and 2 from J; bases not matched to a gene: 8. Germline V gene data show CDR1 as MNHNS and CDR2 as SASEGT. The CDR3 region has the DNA TGTGCCAGCAGGATCAAGGGACAGGGACCCTACGAGCAGTACTTC. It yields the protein CASRIKGQGPYEQYF.

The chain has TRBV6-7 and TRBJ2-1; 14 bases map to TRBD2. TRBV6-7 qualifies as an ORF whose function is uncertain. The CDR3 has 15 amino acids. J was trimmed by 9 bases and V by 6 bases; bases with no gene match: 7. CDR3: CASSQPGLAGVEQFF. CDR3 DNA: TGTGCCAGCAGCCAACCGGGACTAGCGGGAGTTGAGCAGTTCTTC.

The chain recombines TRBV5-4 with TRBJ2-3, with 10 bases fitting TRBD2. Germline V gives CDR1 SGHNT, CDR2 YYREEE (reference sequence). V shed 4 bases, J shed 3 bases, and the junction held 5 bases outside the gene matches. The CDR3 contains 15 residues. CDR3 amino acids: CASSQAGGRTDTQYF. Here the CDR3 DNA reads TGTGCCAGCAGCCAAGCGGGGGGGCGGACAGATACGCAGTATTTT.

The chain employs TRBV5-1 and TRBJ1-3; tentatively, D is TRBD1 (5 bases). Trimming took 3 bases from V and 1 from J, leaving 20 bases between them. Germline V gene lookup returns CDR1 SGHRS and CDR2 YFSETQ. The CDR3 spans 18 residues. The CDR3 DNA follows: TGCGCCAGCAGCTGGGGGGTCAGCGCAGCCCAATCTGGAAACACCATATATTTT. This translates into CASSWGVSAAQSGNTIYF.

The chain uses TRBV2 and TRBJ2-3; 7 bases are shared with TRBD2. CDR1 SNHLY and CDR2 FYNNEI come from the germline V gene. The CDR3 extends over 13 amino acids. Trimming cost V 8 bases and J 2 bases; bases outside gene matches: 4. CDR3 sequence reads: CASLAGTTDTQYF. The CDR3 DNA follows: TGTGCCAGCTTAGCGGGTACCACAGATACGCAGTATTTT.

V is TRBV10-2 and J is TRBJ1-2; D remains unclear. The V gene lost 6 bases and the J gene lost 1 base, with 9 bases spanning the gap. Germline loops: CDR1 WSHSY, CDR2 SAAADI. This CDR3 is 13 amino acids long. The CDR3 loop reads CASSRGFNYGYTF. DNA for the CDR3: TGCGCCAGCAGCAGAGGGTTTAACTATGGCTACACCTTC.

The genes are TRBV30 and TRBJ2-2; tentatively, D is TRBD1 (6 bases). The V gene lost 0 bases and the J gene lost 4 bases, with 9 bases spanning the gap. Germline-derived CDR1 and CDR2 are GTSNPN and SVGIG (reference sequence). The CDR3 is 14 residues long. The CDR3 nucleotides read TGTGCCTGGAGTGTACAAGGGGGCACCGGGGAGCTGTTTTTT. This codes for CAWSVQGGTGELFF.